This T cell receptor (beta chain) was sequenced in a study of cytomegalovirus exposure and HLA in healthy donors. Study-wide points: V- and J-gene trimming of TCR beta was linked (in a later analysis) to a missense DCLRE1C variant. The study listed roughly 150 cytomegalovirus-associated TCR beta chains. In a later analysis, compared with equally common non-associated chains, HLA-associated beta chains were more expanded.

The PCR employed 60 Vbeta primers together with 13 Jbeta primers. Clones were sequenced by immunoSEQ multiplex PCR, and TCRdb holds only the in-frame ones, with some missing. The data show about 210,000 clones, approximately 82% seen once. Those who donated were healthy bone marrow donors. Comment on this clone: Its antigen is not known.

The TCR originated in a man aged 40-55 years in good health and CMV-seropositive. Sample: PBMCs.

This CDR3 reads CASSRRPSYNEQFF. In DNA form, the CDR3 reads TGTGCCAGCAGCAGGAGACCCTCCTACAATGAGCAGTTCTTC. This chain uses TRBV9 with TRBJ2-1; D is uncertain. The CDR3 runs to 14 residues. CDR1 and CDR2 (germline): SGDLS, YYNGEE. V was clipped by 4 bases and J by 0 bases, with 8 bases between them.